This T cell receptor (beta chain) came from a study of liver allograft versus peripheral blood T cells. The wider study: The study compared liver allograft T cell receptor repertoires against peripheral blood repertoires of liver transplant recipients. General study results and limits: Within liver allografts, T cell receptor repertoires were reportedly different from those in peripheral blood.

Details on this clonotype: Its antigen remains unidentified. This may stem from a read error, because a much larger clone lies one nucleotide away.

J gave up 8 bases and V 1 base, and 7 bases lay outside the gene matches. The germline V gene encodes CDR1 DFQATT and CDR2 SNEGSKA (reference sequence). This CDR3 spans 13 amino acids. Each CDR3 protein gets one entry after TCRdb re-called the reads with MiXCR. The data show several thousand distinct CDR3 sequences, about 15% seen once. This receptor was taken from a human patient who had a liver transplant. The graft donor may have contributed some T cells. The chain is built from TRBV20-1 and TRBJ1-2, with 7 bases that match TRBD1. The CDR3 here is CSARGDRVKGYTF. In DNA, the CDR3 is TGCAGTGCTAGAGGGGACAGAGTGAAGGGCTACACCTTC.